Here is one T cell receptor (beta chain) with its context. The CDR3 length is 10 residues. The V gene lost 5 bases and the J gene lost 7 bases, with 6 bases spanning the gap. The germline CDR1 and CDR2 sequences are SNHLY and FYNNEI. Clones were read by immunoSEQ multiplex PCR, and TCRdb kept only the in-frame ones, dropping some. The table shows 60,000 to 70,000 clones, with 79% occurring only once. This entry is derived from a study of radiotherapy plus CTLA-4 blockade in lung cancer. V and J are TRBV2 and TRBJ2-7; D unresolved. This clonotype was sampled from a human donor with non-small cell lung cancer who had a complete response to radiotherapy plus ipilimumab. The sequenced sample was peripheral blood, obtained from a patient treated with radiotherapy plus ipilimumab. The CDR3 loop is CASSFEEQYF. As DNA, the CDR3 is TGTGCCAGCAGTTTTGAGGAGCAGTACTTC.